Following are 4 T cell receptor beta chains from one sample sequenced in a study of T-cell memory formation after mild COVID-19 (dated by TCRdb to the early 2020s). The library was generated by 5' RACE. The data were produced on an Illumina NovaSeq 6000. TCRdb reanalyzed the raw reads on its own, using fastp at Q25 for trimming and MiXCR for clone calling, and kept in-frame beta chains. Under each unique CDR3 protein, matching rows form one entry showing the most common genes and DNA. This sample gives about 620,000 distinct CDR3 sequences in total; roughly 18% of them show up just once. In total, the top ten clones hold about 12% of the sample. Specimen: PBMCs or a T cell subset sorted from them (not recorded which). Source of these receptors: an adult woman who had mild COVID-19 (a few samples of this study predate the infection). The sample titles of this study are shuffled in the database, so cell type and time point are left out; the donor was told from shared clones.

This chain links TRBV6-1 with TRBJ1-5, with 7 bases lining up with TRBD1. This CDR3 is built from 16 residues. The V segment lost 6 bases and the J segment 0 bases; nucleotides outside the gene matches: 8. Germline CDR1 is MNHNS and CDR2 is SASEGT. DNA for the CDR3: TGTGCCAGCAGAGACCGGGACAGAAGTAGCAATCAGCCCCAGCATTTT. Its protein product is CASRDRDRSSNQPQHF.

This clonotype was counted a few times. This sequence joins TRBV20-1 and TRBJ1-3; D is possibly TRBD1 (6 bases). This CDR3 has 14 amino acids. Trimming removed 0 bases from V and 9 bases from J, with 15 bases in between. From germline, CDR1 is DFQATT and CDR2 SNEGSKA (reference sequence). CDR3 residues: CSAREPGQSSTIYF. DNA for the CDR3: TGCAGTGCTAGAGAGCCGGGACAATCAAGCACCATATATTTT.

The V and J genes are TRBV7-8 and TRBJ1-6; 12 bases align to TRBD1. This CDR3 has 16 residues. In germline, CDR1 is SGHVS, CDR2 FQNEAQ. J lost 6 bases, V lost 5 bases, and 5 bases had no gene match. The CDR3 DNA follows: TGTGCCAGCAGCCGAGGGACAGGGGGCTTTAATTCACCCCTCCACTTT. Protein product: CASSRGTGGFNSPLHF.

The chain couples TRBV7-9 to TRBJ2-1, with a weak D call TRBD2 (6 bases). The CDR3 is made up of 17 amino acids. Trimming removed 1 base at V and 1 base at J, with 14 bases between. Germline V CDR1 and CDR2: SEHNR, FQNEAQ (reference sequence). DNA for the CDR3: TGTGCCAGCAGCTTAGATCTTGGCGGGGCATCCTACAATGAGCAGTTCTTC. Protein: CASSLDLGGASYNEQFF.